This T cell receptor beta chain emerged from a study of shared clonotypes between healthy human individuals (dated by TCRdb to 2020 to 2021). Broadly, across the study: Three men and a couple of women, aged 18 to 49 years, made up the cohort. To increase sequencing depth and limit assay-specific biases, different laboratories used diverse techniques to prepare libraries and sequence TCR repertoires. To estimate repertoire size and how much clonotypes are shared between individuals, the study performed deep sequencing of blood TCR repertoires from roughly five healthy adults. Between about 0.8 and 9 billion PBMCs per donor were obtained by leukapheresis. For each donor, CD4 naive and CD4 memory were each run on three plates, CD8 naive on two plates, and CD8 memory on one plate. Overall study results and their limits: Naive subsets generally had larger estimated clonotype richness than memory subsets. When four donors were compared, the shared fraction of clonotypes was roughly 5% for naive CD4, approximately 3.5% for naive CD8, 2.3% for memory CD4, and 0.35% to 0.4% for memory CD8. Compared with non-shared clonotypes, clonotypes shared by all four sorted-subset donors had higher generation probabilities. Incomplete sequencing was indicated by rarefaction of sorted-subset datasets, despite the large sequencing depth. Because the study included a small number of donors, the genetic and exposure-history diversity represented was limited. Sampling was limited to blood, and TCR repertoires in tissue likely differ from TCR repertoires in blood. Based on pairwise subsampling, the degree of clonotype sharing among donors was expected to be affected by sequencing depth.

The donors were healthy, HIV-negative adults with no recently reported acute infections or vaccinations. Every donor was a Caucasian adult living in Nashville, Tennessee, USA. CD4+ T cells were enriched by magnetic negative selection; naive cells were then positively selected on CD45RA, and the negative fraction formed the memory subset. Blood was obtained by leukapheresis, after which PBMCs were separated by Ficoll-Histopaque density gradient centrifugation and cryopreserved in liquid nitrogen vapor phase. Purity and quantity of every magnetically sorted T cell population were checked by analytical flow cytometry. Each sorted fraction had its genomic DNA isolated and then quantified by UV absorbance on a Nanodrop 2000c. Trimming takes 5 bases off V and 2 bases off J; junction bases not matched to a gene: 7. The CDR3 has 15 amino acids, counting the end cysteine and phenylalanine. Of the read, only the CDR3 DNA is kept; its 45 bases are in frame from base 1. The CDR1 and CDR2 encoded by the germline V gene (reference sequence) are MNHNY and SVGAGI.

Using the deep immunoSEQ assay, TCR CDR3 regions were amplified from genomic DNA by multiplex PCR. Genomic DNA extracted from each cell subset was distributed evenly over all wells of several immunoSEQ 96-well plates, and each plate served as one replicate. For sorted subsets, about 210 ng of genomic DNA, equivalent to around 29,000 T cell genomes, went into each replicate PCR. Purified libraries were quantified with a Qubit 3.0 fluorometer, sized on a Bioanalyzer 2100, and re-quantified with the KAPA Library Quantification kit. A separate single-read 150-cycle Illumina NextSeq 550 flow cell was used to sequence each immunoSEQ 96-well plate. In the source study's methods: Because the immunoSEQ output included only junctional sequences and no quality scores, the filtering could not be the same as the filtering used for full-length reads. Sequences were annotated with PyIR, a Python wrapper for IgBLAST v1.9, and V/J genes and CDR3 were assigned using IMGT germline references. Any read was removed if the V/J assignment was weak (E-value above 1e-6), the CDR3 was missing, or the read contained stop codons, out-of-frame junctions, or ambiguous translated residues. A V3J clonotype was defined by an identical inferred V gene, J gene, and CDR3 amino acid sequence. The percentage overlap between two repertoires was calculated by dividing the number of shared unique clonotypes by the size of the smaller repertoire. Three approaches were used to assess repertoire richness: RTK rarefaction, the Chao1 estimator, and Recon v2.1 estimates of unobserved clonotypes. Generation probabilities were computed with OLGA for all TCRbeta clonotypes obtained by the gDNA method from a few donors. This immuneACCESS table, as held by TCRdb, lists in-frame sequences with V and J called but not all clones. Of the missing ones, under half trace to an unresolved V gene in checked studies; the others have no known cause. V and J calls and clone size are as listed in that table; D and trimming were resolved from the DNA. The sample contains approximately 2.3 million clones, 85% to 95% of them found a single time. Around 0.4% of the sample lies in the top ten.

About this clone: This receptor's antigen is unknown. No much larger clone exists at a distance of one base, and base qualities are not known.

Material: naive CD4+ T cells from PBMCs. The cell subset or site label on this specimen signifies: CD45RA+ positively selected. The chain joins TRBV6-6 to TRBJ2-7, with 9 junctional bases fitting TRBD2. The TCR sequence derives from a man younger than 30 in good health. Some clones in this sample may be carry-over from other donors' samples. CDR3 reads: CASSHRTSAAYEQYF. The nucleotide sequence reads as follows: TGTGCCAGCAGTCACCGGACTAGCGCGGCCTACGAGCAGTACTTC.